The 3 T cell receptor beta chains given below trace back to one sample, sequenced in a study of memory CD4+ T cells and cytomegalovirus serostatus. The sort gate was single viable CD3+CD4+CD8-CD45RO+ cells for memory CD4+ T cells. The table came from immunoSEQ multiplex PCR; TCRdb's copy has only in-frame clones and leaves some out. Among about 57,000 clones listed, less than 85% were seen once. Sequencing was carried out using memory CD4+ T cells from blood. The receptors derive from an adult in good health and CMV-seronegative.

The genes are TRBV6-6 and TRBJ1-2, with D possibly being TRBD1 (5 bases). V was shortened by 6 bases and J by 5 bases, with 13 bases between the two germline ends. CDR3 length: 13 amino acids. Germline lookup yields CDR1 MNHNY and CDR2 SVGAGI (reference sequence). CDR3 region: CASREGIRYGYTF. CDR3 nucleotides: TGTGCCAGCAGAGAGGGGATTAGGTATGGCTACACCTTC.

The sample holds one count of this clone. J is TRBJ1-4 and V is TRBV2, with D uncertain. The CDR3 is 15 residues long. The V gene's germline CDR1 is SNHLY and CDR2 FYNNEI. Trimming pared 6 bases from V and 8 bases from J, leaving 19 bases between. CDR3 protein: CASSPRPARREKLFF. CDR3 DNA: TGTGCCAGCAGCCCTCGCCCTGCCCGAAGGGAAAAACTGTTTTTT. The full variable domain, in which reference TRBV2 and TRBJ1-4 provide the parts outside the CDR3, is EPEVTQTPSHQVTQMGQEVILRCVPISNHLYFYWYRQILGQKVEFLVSFYNNEISEKSEIFDDQFSVERPDGSNFTLKIRSTKLEDSAMYFCASSPRPARREKLFFGSGTQLSVL.

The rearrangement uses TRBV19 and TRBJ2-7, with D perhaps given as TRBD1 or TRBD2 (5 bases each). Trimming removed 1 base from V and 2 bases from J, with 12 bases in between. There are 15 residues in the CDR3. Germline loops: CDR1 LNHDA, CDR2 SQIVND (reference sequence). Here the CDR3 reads CASSIGGSEPYEQYF. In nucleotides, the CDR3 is TGTGCCAGTAGTATAGGGGGGAGCGAACCCTACGAGCAGTACTTC. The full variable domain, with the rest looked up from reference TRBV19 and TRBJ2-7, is DGGITQSPKYLFRKEGQNVTLSCEQNLNHDAMYWYRQDPGQGLRLIYYSQIVNDFQKGDIAEGYSVSREKKESFPLTVTSAQKNPTAFYLCASSIGGSEPYEQYFGPGTRLTVT.